These T cell receptor beta chains were read from a single sample in a study of blood T cell repertoires in COVID-19. Data came from immunoSEQ multiplex PCR; TCRdb stores just in-frame clones and leaves some out. The sample records around 130,000 clones, approximately 90% being singletons. The specimen sequenced was peripheral blood. These receptors originate from a human donor with COVID-19, enrolled during active disease. The donor label of this sample is uncertain. Each CDR3 is given with its conserved first and last residue.

TRBV3-1/TRBV3-2	12	TRBJ2-1	CASSQHGTSEFF
TRBV19	13	TRBJ2-1	CASSNPAVGEQFF
TRBV30	12	TRBJ2-1	CAWSVQGHEQFF
TRBV15	14	TRBJ1-2	CATSPGTPNYGYTF
TRBV5-5	15	TRBJ1-1	CASSLWAGENTEAFF
TRBV6-5	15	TRBJ1-6	CASSYEQGGNSPLHF
TRBV18	15	TRBJ2-5	CASSPLADSQETQYF
TRBV19	16	TRBJ2-1	CASSILPGQGRDEQFF
TRBV10-1	14	TRBJ2-5	CASSETGPEETQYF
TRBV3-1/TRBV3-2	16	TRBJ2-5	CASSQHTGTGGETQYF
TRBV6-5	14	TRBJ2-7	CASTQAGSSYEQYF
TRBV10-3	13	TRBJ1-1	CASTTDMNTEAFF
TRBV19	17	TRBJ2-7	CASSNLPGTGSQGSQYF
TRBV3-1/TRBV3-2	13	TRBJ1-1	CASSLQGAVEAFF
TRBV6-2/TRBV6-3	17	TRBJ2-3	CASSEGLAGGGTDTQYF
TRBV3-1/TRBV3-2	15	TRBJ2-7	CASSEVGSGIGQQYF
TRBV12-3/TRBV12-4	12	TRBJ1-2	CASSSNGWNYTF
TRBV30	14	TRBJ1-3	CAWTRGLGGNTIYF
TRBV3-1/TRBV3-2	14	TRBJ2-5	CASSQLGGEPVFYF
TRBV6-2/TRBV6-3	17	TRBJ2-2	CASSSGQGAASAGELFF
TRBV6-5	15	TRBJ1-6	CASTQGDRDRSPLHF
TRBV5-4	15	TRBJ1-6	CASSARTGFNSPLHF
TRBV27	13	TRBJ1-1	CASRRDGNTEAFF
TRBV11-3	15	TRBJ2-1	CASSPGTSTYNEQFF
TRBV4-1	16	TRBJ1-5	CASSPPGDRTTQPQHF
TRBV7-9	14	TRBJ1-2	CASSRRDSPYGYTF
TRBV2	13	TRBJ1-4	CASKRGPNEKLFF
TRBV19	15	TRBJ1-2	CASSISAGWSYGYTF
TRBV5-5	15	TRBJ1-1	CASSLPGASGTEAFF
TRBV5-5	11	TRBJ2-2	CASSGRRELFF
TRBV11-3	19	TRBJ2-1	CASSSSTSGPEGGRHEQFF
TRBV7-8	15	TRBJ2-2	CASSLLAGKAGELFF
TRBV11-2	15	TRBJ1-6	CASRYTGQGTSPLHF
TRBV18	14	TRBJ1-1	CASSPPDRRAEAFF
TRBV11-3	17	TRBJ1-1	CASSRRLGNAMNTEAFF
TRBV4-1	15	TRBJ1-5	CASSQDDRGYQPQHF
TRBV10-3	16	TRBJ1-1	CAISLHRDRVNSEAFF
TRBV24-1	13	TRBJ1-4	CATSDYRSEKLFF
TRBV5-1	14	TRBJ2-2	CASAGTTNTGELFF
TRBV3-1/TRBV3-2	14	TRBJ1-2	CASSQDWRGYGYTF
TRBV5-1	13	TRBJ1-1	CASSRQQNTEAFF
TRBV7-9	13	TRBJ1-1	CASSRDRVTEAFF
TRBV10-2	13	TRBJ2-5	CASSRQGWETQYF
TRBV10-2	14	TRBJ2-1	CATSLAGEYNEQFF
TRBV7-9	14	TRBJ2-1	CASSFLQGYNEQFF
TRBV7-3	16	TRBJ2-1	CASSLEGASGVREQFF
TRBV24-1	13	TRBJ2-1	CATRRTGGNEQFF
TRBV19	14	TRBJ1-1	CASRQLLRDTEAFF